This TCR beta chain was sequenced for a study of siplizumab effects on memory and regulatory T cells. Roughly 9.3 x 10^4 TCR templates were assayed per sample. Measured with immunoSEQ multiplex PCR; TCRdb has only the in-frame clones, and not every one. The sample lists approximately 82,000 clones, about 87% occurring once. Per the germline V gene, CDR1 is SGHRS and CDR2 is YFSETQ. Trimming took off 6 bases at V and 5 bases at J, with 14 bases between the two ends. This CDR3 has 14 amino acids. This clone was seen once. Its antigen is as yet unknown. Findings and limits, study-wide: In controls, 26.9% of mappable alloreactive CD4+ clones were Treg-derived on average, versus 68.8% with siplizumab. Among alloreactive clones, only a minor fraction mapped to unstimulated subsets. Proliferating Tregs from siplizumab cultures lacked functional confirmation of suppression.

Sequenced material: Tregs sorted from blood. The sequence was collected from a human donor in good health. This chain connects TRBV5-1 to TRBJ2-2; D ambiguous. CDR3 sequence: CASTPITGTGELFF. The CDR3, as DNA: TGCGCCAGCACCCCTATAACCGGGACCGGGGAGCTGTTTTTT. Supplemented by reference TRBV5-1 and TRBJ2-2, the full variable domain reads KAGVTQTPRYLIKTRGQQVTLSCSPISGHRSVSWYQQTPGQGLQFLFEYFSETQRNKGNFPGRFSGRQFSNSRSEMNVSTLELGDSALYLCASTPITGTGELFFGEGSRLTVL.